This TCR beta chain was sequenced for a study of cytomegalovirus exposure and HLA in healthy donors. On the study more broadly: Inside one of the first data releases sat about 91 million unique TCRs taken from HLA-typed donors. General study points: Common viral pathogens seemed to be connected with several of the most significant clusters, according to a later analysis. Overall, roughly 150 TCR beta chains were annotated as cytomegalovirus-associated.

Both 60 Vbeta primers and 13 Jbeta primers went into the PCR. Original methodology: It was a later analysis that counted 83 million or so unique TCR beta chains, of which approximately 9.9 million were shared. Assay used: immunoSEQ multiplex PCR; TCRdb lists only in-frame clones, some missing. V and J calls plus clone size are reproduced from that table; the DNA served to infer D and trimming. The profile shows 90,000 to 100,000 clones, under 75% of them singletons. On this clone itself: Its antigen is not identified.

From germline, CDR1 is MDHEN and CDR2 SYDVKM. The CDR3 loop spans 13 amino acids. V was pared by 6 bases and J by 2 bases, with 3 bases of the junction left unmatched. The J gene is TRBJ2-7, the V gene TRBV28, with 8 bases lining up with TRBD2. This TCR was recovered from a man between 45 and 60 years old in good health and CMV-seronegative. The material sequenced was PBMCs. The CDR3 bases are TGTGCCAGCAGATTTAGCGGGACCTACGAGCAGTACTTC. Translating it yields CASRFSGTYEQYF.